Below, 7 T cell receptor beta chains from the same sample are listed, as sequenced in a study of spatial heterogeneity in lung cancer. TCRdb re-called the 5' RACE reads through MiXCR, storing one row per CDR3 protein. The sample carries 18,000 or so distinct CDR3 sequences, approximately 9.6% recorded once. What these receptors recognize is not known. Time point here: sample taken at primary tumor resection. The study's findings and limits: Counts of expanded alpha and beta TCRs within tumors tracked the tumor nonsynonymous mutation count.

The sequences come from lung tumor tissue, collected at surgery. The receptors stem from a female donor with early-stage non-small cell lung cancer.

Regarding this clonotype: This beta chain turned up in a library designed for alpha chains; as an off-target read, its abundance says little. The rearrangement links TRBV6-5 to TRBJ2-5; D perhaps matches TRBD1 (6 bases). Per germline, CDR1 MNHEY and CDR2 SVGAGI. The V and J ends lost 6 bases and 4 bases respectively, with 12 bases between them. The CDR3 spans 13 residues. The CDR3 DNA reads TGTGCCAGCAGCCCGGGCAGGGGAGAGACCCAGTACTTC. It encodes CASSPGRGETQYF.

A word on this clonotype: For a library built for alpha chains, this beta chain is a stray read; little rests on its size. The gene calls are TRBV5-6 and TRBJ1-6; D not resolved. Trimming pared 0 bases from V and 7 bases from J, leaving 14 bases between. Germline loops: CDR1 SGHDT, CDR2 YYEEEE. The CDR3 has 16 amino acids. CDR3 in DNA: TGTGCCAGCAGCTTGGAGAGGACTGGGGTCAATTCACCCCTCCACTTT. Encoded protein: CASSLERTGVNSPLHF. Full variable domain (missing parts from reference TRBV5-6 and TRBJ1-6): DAGVTQSPTHLIKTRGQQVTLRCSPKSGHDTVSWYQQALGQGPQFIFQYYEEEERQRGNFPDRFSGHQFPNYSSELNVNALLLGDSALYLCASSLERTGVNSPLHFGNGTRLTVT.

This clonotype appeared many times. Little can be read into the size of this beta chain, an off-target read in a library designed for alpha chains. The chain employs TRBV20-1 and TRBJ1-5, with TRBD1 matching 10 bases. V was pared by 3 bases and J by 3 bases, with 5 bases of the junction left unmatched. The CDR3 sequence is 15 residues long. Germline V gives CDR1 DFQATT, CDR2 SNEGSKA (reference sequence). The DNA for the CDR3 is TGCAGTGCTAGCCGGACAGGGGGTACCAATCAGCCCCAGCATTTT. Amino acid sequence: CSASRTGGTNQPQHF.

Remarks on this clonotype: This is likely a read error, given that the CDR3 carries no conserved phenylalanine or tryptophan at its end. Because this beta chain is a stray read in a library intended to capture alpha chains, its abundance should not be given much weight. The genes are TRBV7-6 and TRBJ2-2; 9 nucleotides align to TRBD2. The CDR3 spans 17 residues. From germline, CDR1 is SGHVS and CDR2 FNYEAQ. Losses at the gene ends were 1 base for V and 5 bases for J; bases not matched to a gene: 8. CDR3 nucleotides: TGTGCCAGCAGCTTAGGTGCTAGCGGGATTGTGACCGGGGAGCTGTTTTCT. It encodes CASSLGASGIVTGELFS.

Regarding this clonotype: A much more abundant neighbour one base away suggests this may be a read error. The size of this beta chain means little, since it is a stray read in a library made for alpha chains. The chain couples TRBV5-1 to TRBJ2-6, with TRBD1 matching 9 bases. Germline assignment: CDR1 SGHRS and CDR2 YFSETQ. The CDR3 spans 16 residues. Losses at the gene ends were 5 bases for V and 0 bases for J; bases not matched to a gene: 3. The chain's CDR3 is CASRWTGDSGANVLTF. The CDR3 nucleotides are TGCGCCAGCAGGTGGACAGGGGACTCTGGGGCCAACGTCCTGACTTTC.

This clonotype showed up many times. Little can be read into the size of this beta chain, an off-target read in a library designed for alpha chains. The chain combines TRBV10-3 with TRBJ2-5; TRBD1 agrees at 12 bases. The V segment lost 7 bases and the J segment 4 bases; nucleotides outside the gene matches: 7. This CDR3 spans 15 amino acids. The germline CDR1 and CDR2 sequences are ENHRY and SYGVKD. In DNA form, the CDR3 reads TGTGCCATCAATCCGGGACAGGGGGCTCGAGAGACCCAGTACTTC. The encoded protein is CAINPGQGARETQYF.

This clonotype showed up many times. The size of this beta chain means little, since it is a stray read in a library made for alpha chains. The gene calls are TRBV5-5 and TRBJ1-4, with TRBD1 identical over 8 bases. V lost 3 bases to trimming and J lost 8 bases; unmatched junction nucleotides: 6. CDR1 is SGHKS, CDR2 YYEKEE, per germline (reference sequence). The CDR3 has 14 residues. The CDR3 DNA reads TGTGCCAGCAGCTGGACAGGGACAGGAGAAAAACTGTTTTTT. This sequence encodes CASSWTGTGEKLFF.